Sequencing of this T cell receptor beta chain was carried out in a study of blood T cell repertoires in COVID-19. Study overall: Specimens from acute and convalescent COVID-19 originated in the United States, Italy and Spain.

Germline V gives CDR1 LGHDT, CDR2 YNNKEL (reference sequence). The CDR3 loop spans 17 amino acids. Trimming removed 1 base from V and 5 bases from J; junction bases left unmatched: 1. The table came from immunoSEQ multiplex PCR; TCRdb's copy has only in-frame clones and leaves some out. The data contain about 290,000 clones, about 85% of them singletons. The V call is TRBV3-1 (or the pseudogene TRBV3-2), the J call TRBJ2-2; the match to TRBD2 covers 16 bases. Sequences were obtained from peripheral blood. This receptor was taken from a woman aged 50 to 65 with active or convalescent COVID-19. The CDR3 bases are TGTGCCAGCAGCCAAGGGGGACTAGCGGGAGGGACCGGGGAGCTGTTTTTT. Translating it yields CASSQGGLAGGTGELFF.